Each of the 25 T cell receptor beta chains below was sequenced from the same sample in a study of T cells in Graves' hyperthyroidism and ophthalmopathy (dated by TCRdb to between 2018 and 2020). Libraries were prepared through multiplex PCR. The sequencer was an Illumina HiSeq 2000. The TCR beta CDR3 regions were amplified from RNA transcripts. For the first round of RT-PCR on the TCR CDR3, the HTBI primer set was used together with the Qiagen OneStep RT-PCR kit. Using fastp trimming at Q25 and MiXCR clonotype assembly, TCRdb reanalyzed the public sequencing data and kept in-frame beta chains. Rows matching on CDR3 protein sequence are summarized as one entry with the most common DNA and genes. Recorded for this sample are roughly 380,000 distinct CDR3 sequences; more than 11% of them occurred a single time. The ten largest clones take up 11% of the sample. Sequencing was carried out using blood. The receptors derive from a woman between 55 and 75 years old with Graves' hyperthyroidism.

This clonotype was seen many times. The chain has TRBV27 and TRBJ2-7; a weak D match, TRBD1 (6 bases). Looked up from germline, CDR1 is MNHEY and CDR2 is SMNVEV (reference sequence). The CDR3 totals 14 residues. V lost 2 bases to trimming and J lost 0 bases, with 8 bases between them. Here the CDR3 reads CASSLDRNSYEQYF. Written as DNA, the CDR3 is TGTGCCAGCAGTTTAGACAGGAACTCCTACGAGCAGTACTTC.

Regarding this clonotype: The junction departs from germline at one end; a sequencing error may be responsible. The CDR3 protein is CASSWEGVDGYTF. The CDR3 bases are TGTGCGAGCAGCTGGGAGGGGGTGGATGGCTACACCTTC. V is TRBV12-3 or TRBV12-4 and J is TRBJ1-2; maybe TRBD1 (6 bases). This CDR3 is 13 amino acids long.

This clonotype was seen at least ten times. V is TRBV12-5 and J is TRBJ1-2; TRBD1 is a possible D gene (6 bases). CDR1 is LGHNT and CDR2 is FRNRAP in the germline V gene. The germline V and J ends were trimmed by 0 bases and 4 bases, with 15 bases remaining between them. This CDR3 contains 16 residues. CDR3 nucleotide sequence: TGTGCTAGTGGTTTGGTCCGAGGGGGGCGAGGCTATGGCTACACCTTC. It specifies CASGLVRGGRGYGYTF.

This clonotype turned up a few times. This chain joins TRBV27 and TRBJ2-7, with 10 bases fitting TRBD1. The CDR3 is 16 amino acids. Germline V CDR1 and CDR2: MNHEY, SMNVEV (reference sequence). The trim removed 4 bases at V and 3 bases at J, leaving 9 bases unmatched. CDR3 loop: CASSSHPTGGHYEQYF. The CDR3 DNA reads TGTGCCAGCAGTTCACACCCGACAGGGGGCCACTACGAGCAGTACTTC.

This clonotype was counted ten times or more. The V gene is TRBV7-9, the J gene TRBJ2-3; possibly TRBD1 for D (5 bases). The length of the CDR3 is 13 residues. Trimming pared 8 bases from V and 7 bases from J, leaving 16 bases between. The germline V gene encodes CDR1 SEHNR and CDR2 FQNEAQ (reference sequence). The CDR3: CASLTLTDNTQYF. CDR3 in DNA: TGTGCCAGCCTTACATTGACGGACAATACGCAGTATTTT.

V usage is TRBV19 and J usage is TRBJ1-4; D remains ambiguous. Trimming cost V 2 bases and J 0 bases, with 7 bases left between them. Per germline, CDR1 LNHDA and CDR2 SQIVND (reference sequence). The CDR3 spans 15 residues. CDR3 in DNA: TGTGCCAGTAGTATAAGCGGAGCAACTAATGAAAAACTGTTTTTT. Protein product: CASSISGATNEKLFF. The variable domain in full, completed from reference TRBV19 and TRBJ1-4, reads DGGITQSPKYLFRKEGQNVTLSCEQNLNHDAMYWYRQDPGQGLRLIYYSQIVNDFQKGDIAEGYSVSREKKESFPLTVTSAQKNPTAFYLCASSISGATNEKLFFGSGTQLSVL.

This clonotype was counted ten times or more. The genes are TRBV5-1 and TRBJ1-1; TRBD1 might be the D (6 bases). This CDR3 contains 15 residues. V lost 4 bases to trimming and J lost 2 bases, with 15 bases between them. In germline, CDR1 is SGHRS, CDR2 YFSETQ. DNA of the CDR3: TGCGCCAGCAGCCCAACTGACAGGAGCAACACTGAAGCTTTCTTT. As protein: CASSPTDRSNTEAFF.

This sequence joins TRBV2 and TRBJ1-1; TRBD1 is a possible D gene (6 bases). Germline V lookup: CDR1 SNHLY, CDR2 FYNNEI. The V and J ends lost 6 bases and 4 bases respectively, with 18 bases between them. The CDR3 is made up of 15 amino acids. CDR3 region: CASSHRGGAVTEAFF. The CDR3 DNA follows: TGTGCCAGCAGCCACCGGGGGGGGGCGGTCACTGAAGCTTTCTTT.

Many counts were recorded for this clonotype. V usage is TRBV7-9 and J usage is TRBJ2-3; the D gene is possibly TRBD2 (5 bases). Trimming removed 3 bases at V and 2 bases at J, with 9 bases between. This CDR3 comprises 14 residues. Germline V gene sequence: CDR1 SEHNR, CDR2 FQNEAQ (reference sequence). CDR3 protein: CASSFWRATDTQYF. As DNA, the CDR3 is TGTGCCAGCAGCTTCTGGCGGGCCACAGATACGCAGTATTTT.

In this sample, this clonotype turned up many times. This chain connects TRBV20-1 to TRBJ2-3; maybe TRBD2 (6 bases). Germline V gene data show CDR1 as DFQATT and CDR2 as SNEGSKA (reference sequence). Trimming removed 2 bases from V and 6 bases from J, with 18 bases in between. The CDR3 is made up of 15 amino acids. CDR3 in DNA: TGCAGTGCTAGACACCCGGGAGACCAGAGTGATACGCAGTATTTT. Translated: CSARHPGDQSDTQYF.

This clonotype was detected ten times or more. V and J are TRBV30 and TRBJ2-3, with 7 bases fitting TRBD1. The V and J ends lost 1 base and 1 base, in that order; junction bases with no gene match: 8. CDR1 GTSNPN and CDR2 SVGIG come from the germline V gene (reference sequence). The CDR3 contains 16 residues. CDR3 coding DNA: TGTGCCTGGAGTGGCCGACAGGGTCGGGGCACAGATACGCAGTATTTT. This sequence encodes CAWSGRQGRGTDTQYF. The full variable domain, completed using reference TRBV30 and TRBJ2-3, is SQTIHQWPATLVQPVGSPLSLECTVEGTSNPNLYWYRQAAGRGLQLLFYSVGIGQISSEVPQNLSASRPQDRQFILSSKKLLLSDSGFYLCAWSGRQGRGTDTQYFGPGTRLTVL.

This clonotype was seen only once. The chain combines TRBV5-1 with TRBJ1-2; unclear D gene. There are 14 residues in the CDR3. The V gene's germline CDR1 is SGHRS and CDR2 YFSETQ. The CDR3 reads CPRFNFPASYGYTF. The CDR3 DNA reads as TGCCCAAGGTTTAATTTCCCAGCTAGCTATGGCTACACCTTC.

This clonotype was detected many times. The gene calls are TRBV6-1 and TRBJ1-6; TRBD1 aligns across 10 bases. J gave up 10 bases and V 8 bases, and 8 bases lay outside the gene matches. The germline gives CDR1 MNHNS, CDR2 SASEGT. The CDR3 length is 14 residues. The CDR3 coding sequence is TGTGCCAGCCGAACCGGGACAGGGGTATCACCCCTCCACTTT. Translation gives CASRTGTGVSPLHF.

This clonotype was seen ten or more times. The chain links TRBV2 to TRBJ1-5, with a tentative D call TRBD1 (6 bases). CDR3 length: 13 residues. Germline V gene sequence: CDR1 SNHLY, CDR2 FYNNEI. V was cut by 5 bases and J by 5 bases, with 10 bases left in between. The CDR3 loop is CASSKDSHQPQHF. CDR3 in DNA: TGTGCCAGCAGTAAGGACAGCCATCAGCCCCAGCATTTT.

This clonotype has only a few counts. The CDR3 DNA follows: TGTGCCAGCAGCCAACTCGCAGGGGGCTGGAGTTCACCCCTCCACTTT. It encodes CASSQLAGGWSSPLHF. The chain links TRBV27 to TRBJ1-6; the match to TRBD1 covers 8 bases. CDR1 and CDR2 from the germline V gene are MNHEY and SMNVEV (reference sequence). The CDR3 contains 16 residues. The ends lost 6 bases at V and 9 bases at J; junction bases unmatched: 13.

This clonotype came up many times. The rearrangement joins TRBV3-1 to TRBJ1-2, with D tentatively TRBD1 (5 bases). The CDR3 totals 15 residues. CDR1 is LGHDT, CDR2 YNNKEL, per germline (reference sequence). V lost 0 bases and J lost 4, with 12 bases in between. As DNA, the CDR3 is TGTGCCAGCAGCCAAGATTCCGGGACGGCCTATGGCTACACCTTC. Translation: CASSQDSGTAYGYTF.

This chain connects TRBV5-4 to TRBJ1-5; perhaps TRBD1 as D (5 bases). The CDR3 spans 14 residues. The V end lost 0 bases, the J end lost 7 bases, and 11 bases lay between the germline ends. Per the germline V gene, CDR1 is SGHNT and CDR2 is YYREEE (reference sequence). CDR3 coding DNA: TGTGCCAGCAGCTTGGTGGGGGACGGGCAGCCCCAGCATTTT. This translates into CASSLVGDGQPQHF.

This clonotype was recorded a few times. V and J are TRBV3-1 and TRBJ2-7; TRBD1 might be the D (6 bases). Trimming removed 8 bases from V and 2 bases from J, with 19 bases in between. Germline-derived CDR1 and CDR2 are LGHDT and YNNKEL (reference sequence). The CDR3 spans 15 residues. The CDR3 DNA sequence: TGTGCCAGCCAAAACGGGGTAGGGGGAGCCTACGAGCAGTACTTC. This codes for CASQNGVGGAYEQYF.

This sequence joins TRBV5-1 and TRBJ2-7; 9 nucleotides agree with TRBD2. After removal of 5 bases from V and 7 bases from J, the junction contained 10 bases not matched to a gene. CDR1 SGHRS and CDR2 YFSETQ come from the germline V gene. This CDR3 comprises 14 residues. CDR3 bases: TGCGCCAGCAGATCTGCGGGAGGGCCCAGAGAGCAGTACTTC. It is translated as CASRSAGGPREQYF. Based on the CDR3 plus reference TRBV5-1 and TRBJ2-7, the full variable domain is KAGVTQTPRYLIKTRGQQVTLSCSPISGHRSVSWYQQTPGQGLQFLFEYFSETQRNKGNFPGRFSGRQFSNSRSEMNVSTLELGDSALYLCASRSAGGPREQYFGPGTRLTVT.

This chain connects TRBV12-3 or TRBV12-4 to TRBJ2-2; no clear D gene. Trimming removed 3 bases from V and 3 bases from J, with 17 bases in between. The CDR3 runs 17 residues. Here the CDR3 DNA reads TGTGCCAGCAGTTTCGGGCCCCGATCGAGTCACACCGGGGAGCTGTTTTTT. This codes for CASSFGPRSSHTGELFF.

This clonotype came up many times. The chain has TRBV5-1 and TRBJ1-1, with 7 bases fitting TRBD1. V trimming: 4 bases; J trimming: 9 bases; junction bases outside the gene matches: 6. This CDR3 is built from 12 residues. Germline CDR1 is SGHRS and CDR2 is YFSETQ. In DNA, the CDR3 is TGCGCCAGCAGCAGAGACAGGGAGCAAGCTTTCTTT. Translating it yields CASSRDREQAFF.

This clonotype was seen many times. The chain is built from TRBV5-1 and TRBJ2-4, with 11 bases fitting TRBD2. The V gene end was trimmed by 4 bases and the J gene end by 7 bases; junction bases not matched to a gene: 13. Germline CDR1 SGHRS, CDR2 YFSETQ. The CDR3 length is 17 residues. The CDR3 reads CASSPDMTSGMGNIQYF. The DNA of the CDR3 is TGCGCCAGCAGCCCCGACATGACTAGCGGGATGGGTAACATTCAGTACTTC.

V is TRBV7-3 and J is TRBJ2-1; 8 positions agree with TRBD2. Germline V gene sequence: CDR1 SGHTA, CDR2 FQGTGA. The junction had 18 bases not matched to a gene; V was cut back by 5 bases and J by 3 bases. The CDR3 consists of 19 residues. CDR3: CASSPLGLREETGYNEQFF. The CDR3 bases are TGTGCCAGCAGCCCGCTAGGGTTGCGGGAGGAAACAGGCTACAATGAGCAGTTCTTC.

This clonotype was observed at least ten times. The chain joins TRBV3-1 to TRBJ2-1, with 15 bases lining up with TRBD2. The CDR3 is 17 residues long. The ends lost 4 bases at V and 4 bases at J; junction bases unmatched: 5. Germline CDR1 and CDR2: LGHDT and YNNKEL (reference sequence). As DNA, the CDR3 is TGTGCCAGCAGCCCGGGACTAGCGGGAGGAGGGTACAATGAGCAGTTCTTC. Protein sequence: CASSPGLAGGGYNEQFF.

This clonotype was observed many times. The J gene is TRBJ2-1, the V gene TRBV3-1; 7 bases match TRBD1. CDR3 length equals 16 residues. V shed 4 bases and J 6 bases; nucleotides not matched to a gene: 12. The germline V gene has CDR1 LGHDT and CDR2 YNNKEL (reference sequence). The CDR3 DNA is TGTGCCAGCAGCCCGACAGGGAATAGGCGAGGCAATGAGCAGTTCTTC. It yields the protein CASSPTGNRRGNEQFF.